This T cell receptor beta chain was captured in a study of T cell responses to AZD1222 COVID-19 vaccine. TCRdb's table, derived via immunoSEQ multiplex PCR, lists solely in-frame clones and lacks some. The sample holds roughly 150,000 clones, around 91% seen once. Germline values: CDR1 MRHNA, CDR2 SNTAGT. The CDR3 has 15 amino acids. V dropped 7 bases and J dropped 1 base, with 14 bases sitting between them. This clone is a singleton in its sample. The V call is TRBV6-4, the J call TRBJ2-1; no firm D call. The source material was peripheral blood, sampled on day 0 of AZD1222 vaccination. The sequence was obtained from an adult in good health. The CDR3 nucleotides are TGTGCCAGCAAACCCGACCATTCTTCCTACAATGAGCAGTTCTTC. Its translation: CASKPDHSSYNEQFF.